This T cell receptor beta chain was profiled in a study of early T cells in non-severe SARS-CoV-2 infection. Individual cDNA molecules carried attached unique molecular identifiers. TCRdb re-analysed the 5' RACE reads in MiXCR, keeping a single row per CDR3 protein. The data show around 37,000 distinct CDR3 sequences, 9% seen once. V lost 4 bases and J 7 bases, leaving 18 bases between the germline ends. The germline V gene encodes CDR1 SGDLS and CDR2 YYNGEE. This CDR3 has 14 amino acids. This sequence was found in an adult who was a healthcare worker with PCR-confirmed SARS-CoV-2 infection or an uninfected control (not recorded which). The chain couples TRBV9 to TRBJ2-7; D perhaps matches TRBD2 (6 bases). Source material: whole blood. Here the CDR3 DNA reads TGTGCCAGCAGCCCGGGGAGGCCGGCTAAGGAGCAGTACTTC. This gives the protein CASSPGRPAKEQYF.